The clone carrying this TCR beta chain has more than one count but fewer than ten. The antigen is undetermined. Cultured CD4+ T-cell DNA underwent Oncomine TCR Beta short-read sequencing. TCRdb re-derived calls from the PCR reads in MiXCR, one entry per CDR3 protein. The data show some 8,100 distinct CDR3 sequences, with 50% seen just once and roughly a fifth held by the top ten. This record belongs to a study of vaccination and CD4 T cells after COVID-19. Across the whole study: Cells were stimulated with overlapping spike peptides from SARS-CoV-2, HCoV-NL63, HCoV-OC43 and HCoV-229E.

V trimming: 6 bases; J trimming: 8 bases; junction bases outside the gene matches: 11. This CDR3 has 13 amino acids. Germline assignment: CDR1 DFQATT and CDR2 SNEGSKA (reference sequence). Treatment: approximately nine-day PBMC culture with coronavirus spike peptide pools or control peptides (ViraFEST assay). Peptide pools at about 9 ug/ml stimulated roughly 1.9 million PBMCs per well with about 9.4 IU/ml IL-2. When about 10 days of culture had elapsed, CD4+ T cells were isolated by negative selection. This TCR came from a human donor who had recovered from COVID-19. Material: CD4+ T cells from blood, cultured in vitro. This sequence joins TRBV20-1 and TRBJ1-2, with 8 bases fitting TRBD1. The CDR3 region is CSALDRALEGYTF. The CDR3 region has the DNA TGCAGTGCCTTGGACAGGGCGTTGGAGGGCTACACCTTC.